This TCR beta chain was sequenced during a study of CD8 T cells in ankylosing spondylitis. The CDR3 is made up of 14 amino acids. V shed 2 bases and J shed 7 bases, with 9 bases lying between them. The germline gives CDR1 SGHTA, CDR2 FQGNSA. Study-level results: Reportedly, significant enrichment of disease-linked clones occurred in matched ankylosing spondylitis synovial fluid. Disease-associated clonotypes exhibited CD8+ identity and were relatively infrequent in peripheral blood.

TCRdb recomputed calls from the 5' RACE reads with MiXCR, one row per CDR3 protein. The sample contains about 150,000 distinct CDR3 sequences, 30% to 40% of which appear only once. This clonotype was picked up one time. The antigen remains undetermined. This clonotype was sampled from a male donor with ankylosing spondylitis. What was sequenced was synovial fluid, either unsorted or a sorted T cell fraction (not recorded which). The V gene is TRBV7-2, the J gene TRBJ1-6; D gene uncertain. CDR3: CASSLSSLNSPLHF. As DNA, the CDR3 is TGTGCCAGCAGCTTATCCAGCCTAAATTCACCCCTCCACTTT.